This T cell receptor (beta chain) was sequenced for a study of OX40 agonist ivuxolimab in advanced cancers. Overall study: While on treatment, patients had intravenous ivuxolimab at 0.01 to 10 mg/kg every 2 weeks. Partial responses were recorded for three patients, including one with hepatocellular carcinoma and two with cutaneous melanoma. Findings and limits, study-wide: Expanded clones were, on average, more numerous among CD8+ T cells than CD4+. Both blood CD4+ and CD8+ T cells showed clonal growth by week 6 at 0.1 to 3.0 mg/kg.

As regards this clone: Its antigen is as yet unknown.

Germline assignment: CDR1 SGHKS and CDR2 YYEKEE (reference sequence). The trim removed 3 bases at V and 12 bases at J, leaving 7 bases unmatched. The CDR3 sequence is 13 residues long. Clones were read by immunoSEQ multiplex PCR, and TCRdb kept only the in-frame ones, dropping some. This table has under 20,000 clones, around nine tenths appearing once. The chain carries TRBV5-5 and TRBJ2-7, with TRBD1 matching over 12 bases. The clonotype originates from an adult with an advanced solid tumor such as melanoma, head and neck, liver or kidney cancer. The starting material was CD4+ or CD8+ T cells sorted from blood, obtained in a trial of the OX40 agonist ivuxolimab. CDR3 DNA sequence: TGTGCCAGCAGCTCCGGGACAGGGGGCATTCGGTACTTC. It specifies CASSSGTGGIRYF.